The 26 T cell receptor beta chains in this list originate from one sample, sequenced in a study of vaccination and CD4 T cells after COVID-19. With the Oncomine TCR Beta short-read assay, DNA from cultured CD4+ T cells was sequenced. TCRdb used MiXCR to reprocess the PCR reads, holding one entry per CDR3 protein. Found here are approximately 2,000 distinct CDR3 sequences, 15% of them singletons; the top ten hold 22%. Noted treatment: approximately 9-day PBMC culture with coronavirus spike peptide pools or control peptides (ViraFEST assay). The unexposed donor gave CD4+ T cells before the COVID-19 pandemic (2011-2018). These receptors have no identified antigens. The sample comprised CD4+ T cells from blood, cultured in vitro. These TCRs come from a human donor in good health.

Sample share makes this clonotype medium-sized (0.01 to 0.1%). J is TRBJ2-5 and V is TRBV5-8, with 10 bases fitting TRBD2. J was trimmed by 1 base and V by 4 bases; bases with no gene match: 7. Germline CDR1 and CDR2: SGHTS and YDEGEE. This CDR3 has 16 residues. The CDR3 nucleotides read TGTGCCAGCAGCCCGAGACTAGCGGGCCGCCAAGAGACCCAGTACTTC. It encodes CASSPRLAGRQETQYF.

This clonotype is labeled large. The chain uses TRBV20-1 and TRBJ2-3; D is unclear. The CDR3 extends over 13 amino acids. The germline V and J ends were trimmed by 3 bases and 6 bases, with 13 bases remaining between them. The germline V gene has CDR1 DFQATT and CDR2 SNEGSKA (reference sequence). The CDR3 loop is CSASSTTRDTQYF. In DNA, the CDR3 is TGCAGTGCTAGTTCTACCACACGGGATACGCAGTATTTT.

Relative to its sample, this clonotype is large (0.1 to 1%). The CDR3 loop is CSGQYRGLSGANVLTF. The DNA for the CDR3 is TGCAGTGGCCAGTACCGGGGACTCTCTGGGGCCAACGTCCTGACTTTC. The chain carries TRBV20-1 and TRBJ2-6, with D possibly TRBD2 on 6 matching bases. CDR3 size: 16 residues. Trimming cost V 7 bases and J 0 bases, with 16 bases left between them. Germline V gene sequence: CDR1 DFQATT, CDR2 SNEGSKA (reference sequence).

In this sample, this clonotype is medium-sized. V and J are TRBV5-1 and TRBJ2-5, with 11 bases fitting TRBD2. The CDR3 is 14 residues long. The trim removed 4 bases at V and 3 bases at J, leaving 2 bases unmatched. CDR1 is SGHRS and CDR2 is YFSETQ in the germline V gene. The CDR3: CASSQGLAEETQYF. The CDR3 DNA reads TGCGCCAGCAGCCAGGGACTAGCGGAAGAGACCCAGTACTTC.

This clonotype rates as medium-sized. V gene TRBV2 combines with J gene TRBJ1-2; TRBD1 might be the D (5 bases). V lost 6 bases and J 2 bases, leaving 10 bases between the germline ends. This CDR3 has 13 amino acids. Germline CDR1 reads SNHLY; CDR2 reads FYNNEI. The CDR3 sequence is CASRSGANYGYTF. As DNA, the CDR3 is TGTGCCAGCAGATCCGGGGCCAACTATGGCTACACCTTC.

In its sample, this clonotype is medium-sized. The chain is built from TRBV11-2 and TRBJ1-1; D gene unclear. The CDR3 consists of 13 residues. V dropped 1 base and J dropped 0 bases, with 3 bases sitting between them. From germline, CDR1 is SGHAT and CDR2 FQNNGV. The CDR3 region is CASSLALNTEAFF. DNA for the CDR3: TGTGCCAGCAGCTTAGCCCTGAACACTGAAGCTTTCTTT.

This clonotype turned up a few times. V usage is TRBV12-3 or TRBV12-4 and J usage is TRBJ1-5, with D uncertain. V shed 2 bases and J shed 9 bases, with 14 bases lying between them. The CDR3 runs to 14 residues. As DNA, the CDR3 is TGTGCCAGCAGTTTATCATCTACTTTGGGGCCCCAGCATTTT. Amino acids: CASSLSSTLGPQHF.

This clonotype is termed medium-sized. The chain employs TRBV10-3 and TRBJ2-7; 7 bases line up with TRBD1. V dropped 4 bases and J dropped 1; count of bases not matched to a gene: 7. There are 15 residues in the CDR3. From germline, CDR1 is ENHRY and CDR2 SYGVKD. DNA of the CDR3: TGTGCCATCAGTGGTAGTGGGACAGTATCCTACGAGCAGTACTTC. This codes for CAISGSGTVSYEQYF.

This clonotype showed up just once. Since a much larger clone is just one base distant, this may be a read error. V and J are TRBV20-1 and TRBJ1-2; TRBD1 matches at 11 bases. CDR1 DFQATT and CDR2 SNEGSKA come from the germline V gene (reference sequence). Trimming cost V 1 base and J 7 bases; bases outside gene matches: 8. There are 15 residues in the CDR3. This chain's CDR3 is CSARVGGQGGCGYTF. In DNA form, the CDR3 reads TGCAGTGCTAGAGTGGGGGGACAGGGGGGATGTGGCTACACCTTC.

By its share, this clonotype is medium-sized. The chain joins TRBV11-1 to TRBJ2-6; D unclear. There are 15 residues in the CDR3. Deletions cut 0 bases from V and 0 bases from J, with 3 bases between. Per germline, CDR1 SGHAT and CDR2 FQDESV (reference sequence). In nucleotides, the CDR3 is TGTGCCAGCAGCTTAGCCTTCTCTGGGGCCAACGTCCTGACTTTC. Protein: CASSLAFSGANVLTF.

Relative to its sample, this clonotype is medium-sized. This chain connects TRBV6-5 to TRBJ2-7, with D hard to call. V shed 0 bases and J shed 4 bases, with 7 bases lying between them. Germline CDR1 is MNHEY and CDR2 is SVGAGI. This CDR3 has 13 amino acids. CDR3 residues: CASSYSMSYEQYF. In DNA form, the CDR3 reads TGTGCCAGCAGTTACTCGATGAGTTACGAGCAGTACTTC.

Judged by abundance, this clonotype is medium-sized. This chain joins TRBV20-1 and TRBJ2-7; D is possibly TRBD2 (6 bases). The CDR3 is made up of 15 amino acids. Germline CDR1 reads DFQATT; CDR2 reads SNEGSKA (reference sequence). V was pared by 4 bases and J by 0 bases, with 16 bases between. The CDR3 bases are TGCAGTGCTACAGATTTTGCGGGGAGCTCCTACGAGCAGTACTTC. It specifies CSATDFAGSSYEQYF.

This clonotype ranks as medium-sized. V usage is TRBV7-2 and J usage is TRBJ1-3; no clear D gene. This CDR3 is 13 amino acids long. Trimming stripped 3 bases from V and 2 bases from J, with 5 bases between. Germline V gene data show CDR1 as SGHTA and CDR2 as FQGNSA. The CDR3 DNA reads TGTGCCAGCAGCTTCCATACTGGAAACACCATATATTTT. Translating it yields CASSFHTGNTIYF.

The sample holds a few counts of this clonotype. The chain links TRBV12-3 or TRBV12-4 to TRBJ2-5; a weak D match, TRBD1 (6 bases). This CDR3 is 12 amino acids long. V lost 3 bases and J lost 5, with 7 bases in between. CDR3 DNA: TGTGCCAGCAGTTTGAGGGGGGAGACCCAGTACTTC. Amino acid sequence: CASSLRGETQYF.

This clonotype was picked up a small number of times. V and J are TRBV12-3 or TRBV12-4 and TRBJ2-2; TRBD1 agrees at 11 bases. V shed 6 bases, J shed 7 bases, and the junction held 10 bases outside the gene matches. This CDR3 is built from 16 residues. CDR3 sequence (DNA): TGTGCCAGCAGGCCCGGGACAGGGGGGGATAGCGGGGAGCTGTTTTTT. Its protein is CASRPGTGGDSGELFF.

By share, this clonotype ranks as large. The chain carries TRBV15 and TRBJ1-5, with D unclear. CDR3 length: 14 amino acids. V lost 1 base, J lost 10 bases, and 14 bases lay in between. From germline, CDR1 is LNHNV and CDR2 YYDKDF (reference sequence). The CDR3 DNA sequence: TGTGCCACCAGCAGAGGCCCCTCTATCTTACCCCAGCATTTT. As protein: CATSRGPSILPQHF.

This clonotype is judged medium-sized (0.01 to 0.1%). The chain carries TRBV2 and TRBJ1-1; D is unclear. Germline V CDR1 and CDR2: SNHLY, FYNNEI. The germline V and J ends were trimmed by 3 bases and 0 bases, with 5 bases remaining between them. The CDR3 totals 13 residues. CDR3 coding DNA: TGTGCCAGCAGTGATGAGGTGAACACTGAAGCTTTCTTT. Protein product: CASSDEVNTEAFF.

In this sample, this clonotype is large (0.1 to 1%). The rearrangement links TRBV6-5 to TRBJ1-5; D unresolved. CDR3 size: 15 residues. V was pared by 2 bases and J by 2 bases, with 10 bases between. Germline-derived CDR1 and CDR2 are MNHEY and SVGAGI. The CDR3 bases are TGTGCCAGCAGTTACGTTGAGGCTCGCAATCAGCCCCAGCATTTT. It is translated as CASSYVEARNQPQHF.

The chain's CDR3 is CASSRQGMYYGYTF. Written as DNA, the CDR3 is TGTGCCAGCAGCCGACAGGGAATGTACTATGGCTACACCTTC. The chain employs TRBV9 and TRBJ1-2; 7 bases align to TRBD1. V dropped 4 bases and J dropped 3; count of bases not matched to a gene: 6. Germline assignment: CDR1 SGDLS and CDR2 YYNGEE. The CDR3 runs 14 residues.

By sample share, this clonotype is medium-sized. The chain recombines TRBV7-2 with TRBJ2-7; D is possibly TRBD1 (5 bases). Germline lookup yields CDR1 SGHTA and CDR2 FQGNSA. V lost 0 bases and J 4 bases, leaving 10 bases between the germline ends. The CDR3 is made up of 14 amino acids. CDR3 nucleotides: TGTGCCAGCAGCTTAGCCAGGGCCACATACGAGCAGTACTTC. Protein sequence: CASSLARATYEQYF.

Relative to its sample, this clonotype is medium-sized. The junction does not match germline at one end; this may be a read error. This chain connects TRBV19 to TRBJ2-3; D is unresolved. CDR1 LNHDA and CDR2 SQIVND come from the germline V gene (reference sequence). The CDR3 runs 14 residues. CDR3 nucleotides: TGTGCCAGTAGTTTAGACCCTAGCACAGATACGCAGTATTTT. It yields the protein CASSLDPSTDTQYF.

In its sample, this clonotype ranks as medium-sized. The chain combines TRBV20-1 with TRBJ1-1; D call uncertain. Looked up from germline, CDR1 is DFQATT and CDR2 is SNEGSKA (reference sequence). The CDR3 covers 14 residues. CDR3 sequence reads: CSGLWAQKNTEAFF. The CDR3 DNA reads as TGCAGCGGGTTGTGGGCGCAGAAGAACACTGAAGCTTTCTTT.

By sample fraction, this clonotype is medium-sized. The J gene is TRBJ1-2, the V gene TRBV11-2; 8 nucleotides align to TRBD1. The length of the CDR3 is 16 residues. Per the germline V gene, CDR1 is SGHAT and CDR2 is FQNNGV. V lost 4 bases, J lost 3 bases, and 10 bases stayed unmatched. This CDR3 reads CASSSIRRTGHYGYTF. The CDR3 DNA reads as TGTGCCAGCAGCTCGATACGAAGGACAGGGCACTATGGCTACACCTTC. Based on the CDR3 plus reference TRBV11-2 and TRBJ1-2, the full variable domain is EAGVAQSPRYKIIEKRQSVAFWCNPISGHATLYWYQQILGQGPKLLIQFQNNGVVDDSQLPKDRFSAERLKGVDSTLKIQPAKLEDSAVYLCASSSIRRTGHYGYTFGSGTRLTVV.

This clonotype has only a few counts. This CDR3 reads CASSLEQMNTEAFF. CDR3 nucleotides: TGTGCCAGCAGCTTGGAGCAGATGAACACTGAAGCTTTCTTT. This chain links TRBV5-8 with TRBJ1-1; D is uncertain. V lost 0 bases and J 0 bases, leaving 6 bases between the germline ends. From germline, CDR1 is SGHTS and CDR2 YDEGEE. This CDR3 has 14 amino acids.

By share, this clonotype ranks as medium-sized (0.01 to 0.1%). The CDR3 sequence: CASSFGAGGGNQPQHF. The CDR3 region has the DNA TGTGCCAGCAGCTTCGGGGCGGGGGGAGGCAATCAGCCCCAGCATTTT. V is TRBV5-6 and J is TRBJ1-5, with a tentative D call TRBD1 (5 bases). CDR3 length equals 16 residues. With 2 bases removed from V and 2 bases from J, the gap between germline ends came to 14 bases. CDR1 is SGHDT, CDR2 YYEEEE, per germline.

This clonotype was seen just once. A much more abundant neighbour one base away suggests this may be a read error. V gene TRBV6-5 combines with J gene TRBJ1-6; unclear D gene. The V gene lost 2 bases and the J gene lost 14 bases, with 13 bases spanning the gap. Germline lookup yields CDR1 MNHEY and CDR2 SVGAGI. The CDR3 has 13 residues. The CDR3 bases are TGTGCCAGCAGTTACGATGCGGGCTCATCCCTCCACTTT. Translation: CASSYDAGSSLHF.